These 29 T cell receptor beta chains originate from one sample sequenced in a study of T-cell memory formation after mild COVID-19. TCRdb reprocessed the 5' RACE reads via MiXCR and lists one record per CDR3 protein. The table has 250,000 to 300,000 distinct CDR3 sequences, about 17% seen once. The sequencing input was PBMCs or a T cell subset sorted from them (not recorded which). The receptors originated from a man aged 18 to 30 who had mild COVID-19 (a few samples of this study predate the infection). Cell type and time point are not known.

This clonotype has only a few counts. This chain links TRBV5-1 with TRBJ2-7; D not resolved. Germline V lookup: CDR1 SGHRS, CDR2 YFSETQ. The CDR3 covers 15 residues. Trimming cost V 3 bases and J 6 bases, with 19 bases left between them. CDR3 nucleotide sequence: TGCGCCAGCAGCTCGACTTCCTCTACCGGCGGCGAGCAGTACTTC. Amino acids: CASSSTSSTGGEQYF.

Concerning this clonotype itself: A much larger clone lies a single base off, so this may be a read error. This sequence joins TRBV5-1 and TRBJ2-7, with TRBD1 matching 10 bases. The CDR3 loop spans 16 amino acids. Germline V lookup: CDR1 SGHRS, CDR2 YFSETQ. J was trimmed by 5 bases and V by 5 bases; bases with no gene match: 13. The CDR3 sequence is CASRTIQGQGFNEQYF. CDR3 bases: TGCGCCAGCAGGACAATTCAGGGACAGGGGTTCAACGAGCAGTACTTC.

The chain has TRBV2 and TRBJ2-7; possible D gene TRBD1, 6 bases. The CDR3 length is 13 residues. Germline assignment: CDR1 SNHLY and CDR2 FYNNEI. V was pared by 5 bases and J by 5 bases, with 13 bases between. This chain's CDR3 is CASSLRQANEQYV. The DNA of the CDR3 is TGTGCCAGCAGTTTGAGACAGGCGAACGAGCAGTACGTC.

The chain links TRBV6-5 to TRBJ1-6, with D tentatively TRBD1 (6 bases). Germline CDR1 MNHEY, CDR2 SVGAGI. Trimming shortened V by 5 bases and J by 7 bases, and 18 bases separated the two germline ends. The CDR3 covers 16 residues. The CDR3 region is CASSRLTGTTNSPLHF. The CDR3 DNA follows: TGTGCCAGCAGTCGACTAACCGGGACAACCAATTCACCCCTCCACTTT.

This clonotype showed up just a few times. This chain joins TRBV6-5 and TRBJ2-7; 8 bases match TRBD1. The CDR3 extends over 18 amino acids. The V gene's germline CDR1 is MNHEY and CDR2 SVGAGI. V trimming: 0 bases; J trimming: 5 bases; junction bases outside the gene matches: 15. CDR3 region: CASSYSPPGQVSSNEQYF. The CDR3 bases are TGTGCCAGCAGTTACTCCCCCCCGGGACAGGTCTCATCGAACGAGCAGTACTTC.

The chain uses TRBV9 and TRBJ1-6; unclear D gene. This CDR3 is built from 14 residues. Germline-derived CDR1 and CDR2 are SGDLS and YYNGEE. Trimming pared 7 bases from V and 5 bases from J, leaving 13 bases between. In DNA, the CDR3 is TGTGCCAGCTCTCGGGCGGCAAATAATTCACCCCTCCACTTT. It codes for CASSRAANNSPLHF.

The table lists this clonotype with a few counts. This chain connects TRBV4-2 to TRBJ2-3; TRBD2 agrees at 7 bases. There are 18 residues in the CDR3. Germline V gene lookup returns CDR1 LGHNA and CDR2 YNFKEQ. The J segment lost 4 bases and the V segment lost 0 bases, leaving 13 bases of the junction unmatched. The CDR3 DNA reads as TGTGCCAGCAGCCAAGATCGGGTGCGGGGGATAGGCCCAGATACGCAGTATTTT. The encoded protein is CASSQDRVRGIGPDTQYF.

This clonotype was seen repeatedly, ten times or more. The chain is built from TRBV7-2 and TRBJ2-7; TRBD2 is a possible D gene (6 bases). Germline assignment: CDR1 SGHTA and CDR2 FQGNSA. CDR3 length: 13 residues. V was cut by 5 bases and J by 7 bases, with 15 bases left in between. The CDR3 reads CASSARRGGEQYF. The DNA of the CDR3 is TGTGCCAGCAGCGCACGGCGGGGCGGTGAGCAGTACTTC.

The chain combines TRBV6-5 with TRBJ2-5; perhaps TRBD1 as D (5 bases). CDR1 is MNHEY, CDR2 SVGAGI, per germline. V dropped 0 bases and J dropped 5 bases, with 13 bases sitting between them. CDR3 size: 15 residues. The CDR3 sequence: CASSYSLSAGETQYF. CDR3 nucleotides: TGTGCCAGCAGTTACTCTCTGTCAGCAGGGGAGACCCAGTACTTC.

This chain uses TRBV20-1 with TRBJ2-3, with TRBD2 matching 10 bases. The CDR3 contains 16 residues. Germline V CDR1 and CDR2: DFQATT, SNEGSKA (reference sequence). V gave up 0 bases and J gave up 1 base; unmatched junction bases: 4. In nucleotides, the CDR3 is TGCAGTGCTAGAGATCGCCTAGCGGGGGGCACAGATACGCAGTATTTT. Amino acids: CSARDRLAGGTDTQYF.

This clonotype was counted many times. The rearrangement uses TRBV3-1 and TRBJ1-2; D may be TRBD1 (5 bases). Germline lookup yields CDR1 LGHDT and CDR2 YNNKEL (reference sequence). CDR3 length equals 15 residues. V was pared by 2 bases and J by 8 bases, with 18 bases between. The CDR3 region has the DNA TGTGCCAGCAGCCAAAGTATCCAGGGTATCTACGGCTACACCTTC. Translation gives CASSQSIQGIYGYTF.

The V call is TRBV7-3, the J call TRBJ1-1, with D possibly matching TRBD1 (6 bases). The CDR3 extends over 13 amino acids. V lost 6 bases to trimming and J lost 4 bases, with 12 bases between them. Germline CDR1 is SGHTA and CDR2 is FQGTGA. The CDR3 coding sequence is TGTGCCAGCAGACTAAAGGGGGGCACTGAAGCTTTCTTT. It codes for CASRLKGGTEAFF.

The chain recombines TRBV20-1 with TRBJ2-1; a weak D match, TRBD1 (6 bases). The CDR3 consists of 13 residues. Trimming removed 6 bases at V and 4 bases at J, with 13 bases between. Germline V gene lookup returns CDR1 DFQATT and CDR2 SNEGSKA (reference sequence). The CDR3 DNA is TGCAGTGCCAGGGACGGGACATACAATGAGCAGTTCTTC. It encodes CSARDGTYNEQFF.

This clonotype was found many times. V and J are TRBV7-9 and TRBJ2-1; tentatively, D is TRBD2 (5 bases). V was cut by 1 base and J by 5 bases, with 12 bases left in between. The CDR3 extends over 15 amino acids. Germline V gene lookup returns CDR1 SEHNR and CDR2 FQNEAQ (reference sequence). CDR3 protein: CASSLVASNHNEQFF. CDR3 DNA sequence: TGTGCCAGCAGCTTAGTGGCTAGCAACCACAATGAGCAGTTCTTC.

The chain uses TRBV29-1 and TRBJ1-2; 7 bases line up with TRBD1. CDR3 length: 11 amino acids. The germline CDR1 and CDR2 sequences are SQVTM and ANQGSEA. V shed 4 bases and J 6 bases; nucleotides not matched to a gene: 2. As DNA, the CDR3 is TGCAGCGTTGTCACAGGGGATGGCTACACCTTC. Translation gives CSVVTGDGYTF.

The rearrangement joins TRBV15 to TRBJ1-3; D not resolved. The CDR3 extends over 15 amino acids. V lost 1 base, J lost 2 bases, and 9 bases lay in between. Germline loops: CDR1 LNHNV, CDR2 YYDKDF (reference sequence). CDR3: CATSRVGAPGNTIYF. The CDR3 DNA sequence: TGTGCCACCAGCAGAGTAGGAGCACCTGGAAACACCATATATTTT.

V gene TRBV7-9 combines with J gene TRBJ1-1; no reliable D call. V was trimmed by 2 bases and J by 3 bases, leaving 10 bases between them. Germline CDR1 and CDR2: SEHNR and FQNEAQ (reference sequence). The length of the CDR3 is 14 residues. Written as DNA, the CDR3 is TGTGCCAGCAGCTTACAAGCCAGCTACACTGAAGCTTTCTTT. Translated, it gives CASSLQASYTEAFF.

At least ten counts were recorded for this clonotype. The genes are TRBV20-1 and TRBJ2-3, with TRBD1 as a possible D gene (6 bases). This CDR3 is 16 amino acids long. Germline V gene lookup returns CDR1 DFQATT and CDR2 SNEGSKA (reference sequence). The V end was cut by 6 bases, the J end by 10 bases, with 29 bases between. The CDR3 protein is CSAKLNREWTRGPQYF. The CDR3 DNA reads as TGCAGTGCAAAGCTTAACAGGGAATGGACTCGGGGTCCGCAGTATTTT.

The chain links TRBV12-3 or TRBV12-4 to TRBJ1-2; D remains unclear. The V and J ends lost 0 bases and 4 bases respectively, with 6 bases between them. This CDR3 is built from 13 residues. The CDR3 loop is CASSLAGIYGYTF. The DNA for the CDR3 is TGTGCCAGCAGTTTAGCCGGAATCTATGGCTACACCTTC.

The gene calls are TRBV20-1 and TRBJ2-7; a weak D match, TRBD2 (5 bases). The CDR3 consists of 11 residues. V was cut by 3 bases and J by 5 bases, with 8 bases left in between. Germline V lookup: CDR1 DFQATT, CDR2 SNEGSKA (reference sequence). This CDR3 is CSASGVHEQYF. DNA for the CDR3: TGCAGTGCTAGCGGGGTCCACGAGCAGTACTTC.

The chain links TRBV10-3 to TRBJ1-5, with 9 bases identical to TRBD1. This CDR3 is 14 amino acids long. The junction had 2 bases not matched to a gene; V was cut back by 6 bases and J by 2 bases. Germline loops: CDR1 ENHRY, CDR2 SYGVKD. The CDR3 is CAIRGQGGNQPQHF. The CDR3 bases are TGTGCCATCAGGGGACAGGGCGGCAATCAGCCCCAGCATTTT.

The table lists this clonotype with many counts. The CDR3 bases are TGTGCCAGCAGTTTTTCAGGGGGCGCGTCGTACTTC. Its protein product is CASSFSGGASYF. The V gene is TRBV12-3 or TRBV12-4, the J gene TRBJ2-4; 8 nucleotides line up with TRBD1. The CDR3 has 12 amino acids. With 3 bases clipped from V and 15 bases from J, the junction kept 7 bases outside the gene matches.

This clonotype was counted a few times. This sequence joins TRBV15 and TRBJ2-5; D remains ambiguous. CDR3 size: 15 residues. The V gene lost 0 bases and the J gene lost 5 bases, with 13 bases spanning the gap. CDR1 LNHNV and CDR2 YYDKDF come from the germline V gene (reference sequence). CDR3 bases: TGTGCCACCAGCAGAGATCGGGCCTTGGGGGAGACCCAGTACTTC. It encodes CATSRDRALGETQYF.

The genes are TRBV29-1 and TRBJ2-1, with 8 bases lining up with TRBD2. Trimming removed 4 bases from V and 0 bases from J; junction bases left unmatched: 5. This CDR3 is built from 15 residues. The germline V gene encodes CDR1 SQVTM and CDR2 ANQGSEA. The CDR3 coding sequence is TGCAGCGTTGCGAAAACTAGCGGCTCCTACAATGAGCAGTTCTTC. This gives the protein CSVAKTSGSYNEQFF.

This chain uses TRBV5-1 with TRBJ2-2, with 12 bases fitting TRBD1. Germline trimming cut 3 bases from V and 4 bases from J; bases unmatched to any gene: 1. This CDR3 spans 15 amino acids. Germline V gives CDR1 SGHRS, CDR2 YFSETQ. This chain's CDR3 is CASSWDRGPTGELFF. The CDR3 DNA reads as TGCGCCAGCAGCTGGGACAGGGGGCCCACCGGGGAGCTGTTTTTT.

The table lists this clonotype with a count of one. The V and J genes are TRBV7-9 and TRBJ2-3; D remains ambiguous. Germline V gene lookup returns CDR1 SEHNR and CDR2 FQNEAQ (reference sequence). CDR3 length: 13 residues. Trimming stripped 5 bases from V and 11 bases from J, with 17 bases between. The CDR3 DNA reads as TGTGCCAGCAGCGGATACTGGGGTGGGAAGCAGTATTTT. Its translation is CASSGYWGGKQYF. Supplemented by reference TRBV7-9 and TRBJ2-3, the full variable domain reads DTGVSQNPRHKITKRGQNVTFRCDPISEHNRLYWYRQTLGQGPEFLTYFQNEAQLEKSRLLSDRFSAERPKGSFSTLEIQRTEQGDSAMYLCASSGYWGGKQYFGPGTRLTVL.

The rearrangement links TRBV4-3 to TRBJ1-3; D ambiguous. The germline gives CDR1 LGHNA, CDR2 YSLEER. The CDR3 runs to 15 residues. The V gene lost 0 bases and the J gene lost 4 bases, with 10 bases spanning the gap. The CDR3 sequence is CASSQDRQSGNTIYF. The CDR3, as DNA: TGCGCCAGCAGCCAAGATAGGCAAAGCGGAAACACCATATATTTT.

The gene calls are TRBV29-1 and TRBJ2-7; D assignment may be TRBD1 or TRBD2 (5 bases each). V was trimmed by 3 bases and J by 6 bases, leaving 15 bases between them. CDR1 and CDR2 from the germline V gene are SQVTM and ANQGSEA. This CDR3 contains 13 residues. The CDR3 sequence: CSVEFGRAGEQYV. CDR3 nucleotides: TGCAGCGTTGAGTTTGGCAGGGCGGGCGAGCAGTACGTC.

CDR3 in amino acids: CASSLWGSGDEQYF. CDR3 nucleotides: TGTGCCAGCAGCCTGTGGGGTTCGGGTGACGAGCAGTACTTC. The chain links TRBV7-9 to TRBJ2-7, with unresolved D. Germline CDR1 is SEHNR and CDR2 is FQNEAQ (reference sequence). V lost 5 bases and J 5 bases, leaving 16 bases between the germline ends. The CDR3 is 14 residues long.